This T cell receptor beta chain originates from a study of human T cells and chemical hapten exposure. Study in general: Upper-back patch tests with 0.01% DPC were read at 6 days. The study enrolled mostly female patients with alopecia areata, totalis or universalis.

The time point was: patch test 3, about 24 weeks after DPC sensitization. The treatment is: therapeutic diphenylcyclopropenone sensitization with weekly scalp DPC. Blood was drawn before each patch test was applied. MiXCR was run by TCRdb on the RACE reads, yielding one entry per CDR3 protein. The repertoire includes about 190,000 distinct CDR3 sequences, 24% of them detected once, and roughly 2.5% sits in the top ten. V lost 7 bases and J 8 bases, leaving 20 bases between the germline ends. The V gene's germline CDR1 is MDHEN and CDR2 SYDVKM. This CDR3 spans 14 amino acids. The clonotype comes from a woman aged 40-49 years with alopecia areata. Some clones in this sample may be carry-over from other donors' samples. V usage is TRBV28 and J usage is TRBJ1-1; the D gene is possibly TRBD1 (5 bases). The specimen was whole blood, collected in connection with sensitization to the hapten diphenylcyclopropenone (DPC). The CDR3 nucleotides are TGTGCCAGCACCACTTTCCAGTCCGCAGGGGAAGCTTTCTTT. This codes for CASTTFQSAGEAFF.